The T cell receptor beta chain described here comes from a study of T cell responses to AZD1222 COVID-19 vaccine. Remarks on this clone: What it binds is unknown.

Only in-frame clones appear in the TCRdb table, and some are missing; sequencing was by immunoSEQ multiplex PCR. The repertoire holds 95,000 to 130,000 clones, with 80% to 90% as singletons. This CDR3 region has 16 residues. CDR1 SGHRS and CDR2 YFSETQ come from the germline V gene. Trimming removed 0 bases from V and 8 bases from J, with 17 bases in between. Findings and caveats of the study: Donors were largely white British and mainly female; clonal diversity was possibly underestimated. Spike-specific TCR breadth rose after two AZD1222 doses, and depth rose as well. Seropositivity was recorded at baseline in only 6 or 7 AZD1222 recipients.

The V gene is TRBV5-1, the J gene TRBJ1-4; possible D gene TRBD1, 6 bases. Here the sequenced sample was peripheral blood, taken on day 0 of MenACWY control vaccination. The source is an adult in good health. In DNA, the CDR3 is TGCGCCAGCAGCTTGGGTCACAGGGCCGTTGGGGAAAAACTGTTTTTT. This gives the protein CASSLGHRAVGEKLFF.